This T cell receptor (beta chain) was identified during a study of T cell responses to AZD1222 COVID-19 vaccine. The CDR3 loop spans 13 amino acids. V was trimmed by 6 bases and J by 5 bases, leaving 11 bases between them. Germline CDR1 is MDHEN and CDR2 is SYDVKM. With respect to this clone: The antigen is not known.

Study-wide results and caveats: Vaccine-associated CD4 TCRs ranged over spike, dominating at 160-218 and 743-854. Repertoires were obtained solely post-peak T cell response. Baseline seropositivity characterized only six AZD1222 recipients.

Sequencing used immunoSEQ multiplex PCR; TCRdb keeps in-frame clones, though not all of them. The sample contains some 140,000 clones, roughly 93% of which appear only once. The rearrangement joins TRBV28 to TRBJ1-5; TRBD1 is a possible D gene (5 bases). The starting material was peripheral blood, obtained 28 days after the second AZD1222 dose. The receptor comes from an adult who received the AZD1222 COVID-19 vaccine. The CDR3 here is CASRADRDQPQHF. CDR3 in DNA: TGTGCCAGCAGAGCCGACAGAGATCAGCCCCAGCATTTT.